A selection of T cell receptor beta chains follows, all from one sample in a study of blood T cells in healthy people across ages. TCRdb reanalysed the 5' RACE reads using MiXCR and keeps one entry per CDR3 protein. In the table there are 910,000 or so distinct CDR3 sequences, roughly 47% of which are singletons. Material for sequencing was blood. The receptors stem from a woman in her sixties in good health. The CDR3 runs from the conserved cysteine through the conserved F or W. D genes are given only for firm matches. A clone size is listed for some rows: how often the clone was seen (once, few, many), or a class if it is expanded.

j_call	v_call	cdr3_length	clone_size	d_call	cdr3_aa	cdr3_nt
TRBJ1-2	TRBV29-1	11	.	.	CSVAHRSGYTF	TGCAGCGTTGCCCATAGGTCTGGCTACACCTTC
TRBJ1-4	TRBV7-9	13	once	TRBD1	CASSSLGTGHLFF	TGTGCCAGCAGCTCCCTCGGGACAGGGCATCTGTTTTTT
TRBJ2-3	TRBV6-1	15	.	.	CASSERKAHTDTQYF	TGTGCCAGCAGTGAAAGGAAAGCGCACACAGATACGCAGTATTTT
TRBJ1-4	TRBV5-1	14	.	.	CASSQWRGSGKLFF	TGCGCCAGCAGCCAATGGAGGGGAAGCGGAAAACTGTTTTTT
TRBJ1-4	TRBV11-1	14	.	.	CASSSDRSNEKLFF	TGTGCCAGCAGCTCGGACAGAAGTAATGAAAAACTGTTTTTT
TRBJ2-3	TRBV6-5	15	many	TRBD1	CASSYSGQYTDTQYF	TGTGCCAGCAGTTACTCGGGACAGTACACAGATACGCAGTATTTT
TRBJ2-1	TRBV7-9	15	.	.	CASSSLGQKNNEQFF	TGTGCCAGCAGCTCCCTTGGCCAAAAAAACAATGAGCAGTTCTTC
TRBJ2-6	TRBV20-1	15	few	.	CSARERIAGANVLTF	TGCAGTGCTAGAGAGCGAATTGCCGGGGCCAACGTCCTGACTTTC
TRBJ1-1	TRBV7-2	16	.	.	CASSLDAGRLYTEAFF	TGTGCCAGCAGCTTAGATGCCGGAAGGCTTTACACTGAAGCTTTCTTT
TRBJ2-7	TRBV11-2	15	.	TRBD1	CASSPRDRFSYEQYF	TGTGCCAGCAGCCCAAGGGACAGGTTCTCCTACGAGCAGTACTTC
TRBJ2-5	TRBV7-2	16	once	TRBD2	CASSPTSGRSGETQYF	TGTGCCAGCAGCCCGACTAGCGGGAGGAGCGGAGAGACCCAGTACTTC
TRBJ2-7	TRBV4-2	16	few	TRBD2	CASSREPGLADYEQYF	TGTGCCAGCAGCCGGGAACCGGGACTAGCGGACTACGAGCAGTACTTC
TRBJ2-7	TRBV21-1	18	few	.	CASSKGGETWRENYEQYF	TGTGCCAGCAGCAAAGGGGGCGAGACATGGCGGGAGAACTACGAGCAGTACTTC
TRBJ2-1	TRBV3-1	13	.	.	CASSQVPEGEQFF	TGTGCCAGCAGCCAAGTCCCGGAGGGTGAGCAGTTCTTC
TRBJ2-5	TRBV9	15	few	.	CASSVDEGRRETQYF	TGTGCCAGCAGCGTAGACGAGGGAAGGAGGGAGACCCAGTACTTC
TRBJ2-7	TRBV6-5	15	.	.	CASSSSPGPYNEQYF	TGTGCCAGCAGTTCCAGTCCGGGCCCCTACAATGAGCAGTACTTC